The 22 T cell receptor beta chains presented below share a single source sample, sequenced in a study of cytomegalovirus exposure and HLA in healthy donors. Primers: 60 Vbeta forward and 13 Jbeta reverse. The repertoire was sequenced with immunoSEQ multiplex PCR; TCRdb's copy has only in-frame clones and lacks some. The data contain roughly 140,000 clones, around 79% of them singletons. The sequenced sample was PBMCs. These receptors were obtained from a man aged 30-40 years in good health and CMV-seropositive.

This clone has more than one count but fewer than ten. V usage is TRBV7-8 and J usage is TRBJ1-4, with D perhaps matching TRBD1 (5 bases). With 5 bases removed from V and 11 bases from J, the gap between germline ends came to 18 bases. The CDR3 sequence is 14 residues long. The germline V gene has CDR1 SGHVS and CDR2 FQNEAQ. CDR3 residues: CASSEPVKKGKLFF. Written as DNA, the CDR3 is TGTGCCAGCAGCGAACCGGTCAAAAAGGGGAAACTGTTTTTT.

V is TRBV5-1 and J is TRBJ1-2, with TRBD1 matching over 7 bases. CDR1 and CDR2 (germline): SGHRS, YFSETQ. CDR3 length: 16 residues. V gave up 4 bases and J gave up 2 bases; unmatched junction bases: 11. Here the CDR3 reads CASSRSNPTGNYGYTF. Here the CDR3 DNA reads TGCGCCAGCAGCCGCTCCAACCCGACAGGGAACTATGGCTACACCTTC.

The chain is built from TRBV11-3 and TRBJ2-1; TRBD2 matches 11 bases. The CDR3 is made up of 16 amino acids. Germline V gives CDR1 SGHNT, CDR2 YENEEA. The V segment lost 5 bases and the J segment 4 bases; nucleotides outside the gene matches: 7. CDR3 region: CASSPRLAGGYNEQFF. Here the CDR3 DNA reads TGTGCCAGCAGCCCCAGGCTAGCGGGGGGATACAATGAGCAGTTCTTC.

CDR3 sequence (DNA): TGTGCCAGCAGCTTGGAGAGCTCCTATAATTCACCCCTCCACTTT. Encoded protein: CASSLESSYNSPLHF. The chain recombines TRBV7-9 with TRBJ1-6; no clear D gene. CDR3 length: 15 amino acids. Germline lookup yields CDR1 SEHNR and CDR2 FQNEAQ (reference sequence). Trimming removed 3 bases from V and 0 bases from J, with 6 bases in between.

The chain has TRBV14 and TRBJ2-2, with 8 positions matching TRBD2. Germline CDR1 SGHDN, CDR2 FVKESK. This CDR3 has 15 amino acids. J gave up 7 bases and V 4 bases, and 8 bases lay outside the gene matches. Here the CDR3 reads CASSPGLVKFGELFF. CDR3 coding DNA: TGTGCCAGCAGCCCGGGACTAGTTAAGTTCGGGGAGCTGTTTTTT.

The chain recombines TRBV29-1 with TRBJ2-7; 7 bases agree with TRBD1. The V gene's germline CDR1 is SQVTM and CDR2 ANQGSEA. Trimming at V came to 7 bases and at J to 9 bases, leaving 9 bases not matched to a gene. This CDR3 comprises 11 residues. The CDR3 is CSAAQGVGQYF. The CDR3 DNA is TGCAGCGCCGCGCAGGGGGTCGGGCAGTACTTC.

J is TRBJ2-7 and V is TRBV7-9, with a tentative D call TRBD2 (6 bases). Germline CDR1 reads SEHNR; CDR2 reads FQNEAQ (reference sequence). Trimming cost V 1 base and J 1 base, with 8 bases left between them. The CDR3 spans 14 residues. The CDR3 region has the DNA TGTGCCAGCAGCTTAGAGACTAGATCCTACGAGCAGTACTTC. It codes for CASSLETRSYEQYF.

This clone has a single count. The chain uses TRBV28 and TRBJ2-5, with 7 bases lining up with TRBD1. With V trimmed by 5 bases and J by 2 bases, 5 bases remained unmatched. CDR3 length equals 14 residues. The germline gives CDR1 MDHEN, CDR2 SYDVKM. DNA for the CDR3: TGTGCCAGCAGTCAACAGGGGTGGCAAGAGACCCAGTACTTC. This gives the protein CASSQQGWQETQYF.

Only a few counts were recorded for this clone. This chain joins TRBV6-4 and TRBJ2-1; TRBD1 matches 11 bases. V shed 4 bases, J shed 6 bases, and the junction held 5 bases outside the gene matches. This CDR3 contains 15 residues. Germline-derived CDR1 and CDR2 are MRHNA and SNTAGT. CDR3 in amino acids: CASSAHGTGGNEQFF. CDR3 in DNA: TGTGCCAGCAGTGCTCACGGGACAGGGGGCAATGAGCAGTTCTTC.

V is TRBV18 and J is TRBJ2-3, with D possibly TRBD2 on 5 matching bases. Germline V gene data show CDR1 as KGHSH and CDR2 as LQKENI. Trimming cost V 5 bases and J 7 bases, with 22 bases left between them. The CDR3 spans 16 residues. The CDR3 loop reads CASSAPTSGPQNTQYF. The DNA for the CDR3 is TGTGCCAGCTCAGCTCCGACGAGCGGACCACAAAATACGCAGTATTTT.

The rearrangement uses TRBV18 and TRBJ1-4; 9 bases are a match to TRBD1. Unmatched junction bases numbered 3, after V lost 3 bases and J lost 7 bases. The germline gives CDR1 KGHSH, CDR2 LQKENI. The CDR3 covers 14 residues. CDR3 residues: CASSPGQGGEKLFF. DNA for the CDR3: TGTGCCAGCTCACCGGGACAGGGCGGTGAAAAACTGTTTTTT.

This clone has more than one count but fewer than ten. The chain joins TRBV7-9 to TRBJ2-7; possibly TRBD1 for D (6 bases). CDR3 length: 16 residues. Germline CDR1 SEHNR, CDR2 FQNEAQ (reference sequence). Trimming cost V 3 bases and J 4 bases, with 19 bases left between them. The CDR3 DNA reads TGTGCCAGCAGCTTCCGAACAGGGAGTTTCATTTACGAGCAGTACTTC. It translates to CASSFRTGSFIYEQYF. Drawing the rest from reference TRBV7-9 and TRBJ2-7, the complete variable domain is DTGVSQNPRHKITKRGQNVTFRCDPISEHNRLYWYRQTLGQGPEFLTYFQNEAQLEKSRLLSDRFSAERPKGSFSTLEIQRTEQGDSAMYLCASSFRTGSFIYEQYFGPGTRLTVT.

The chain links TRBV27 to TRBJ1-1; no clear D. From germline, CDR1 is MNHEY and CDR2 SMNVEV (reference sequence). The CDR3 length is 15 residues. The V end was cut by 8 bases, the J end by 1 base, with 17 bases between. The CDR3, as DNA: TGTGCCAGCGACTCGAGCGGACGGCGGAACACTGAAGCTTTCTTT. Translated, it gives CASDSSGRRNTEAFF.

V gene TRBV18 combines with J gene TRBJ2-3; TRBD1 might be the D (5 bases). This CDR3 comprises 12 residues. Germline values: CDR1 KGHSH, CDR2 LQKENI. V lost 2 bases and J 7 bases, leaving 7 bases between the germline ends. The DNA for the CDR3 is TGTGCCAGCTCACCAGACAGCCATACGCAGTATTTT. This sequence encodes CASSPDSHTQYF.

The rearrangement joins TRBV6-5 to TRBJ2-1; TRBD2 matches 12 bases. In germline, CDR1 is MNHEY, CDR2 SVGAGI. The CDR3 runs to 14 residues. The V and J ends lost 7 bases and 7 bases, in that order; junction bases with no gene match: 5. CDR3 nucleotide sequence: TGTGCCAGCACACCTAGCGGGAGGGTGAATGAGCAGTTCTTC. Translating it yields CASTPSGRVNEQFF.

This sequence joins TRBV27 and TRBJ2-7; TRBD2 aligns across 11 bases. CDR1 is MNHEY, CDR2 SMNVEV, per germline (reference sequence). The CDR3 covers 14 residues. Germline trimming cut 7 bases from V and 4 bases from J; bases unmatched to any gene: 6. The CDR3 here is CASTPTSGVYEQYF. The DNA of the CDR3 is TGTGCCAGCACCCCGACTAGCGGGGTGTACGAGCAGTACTTC.

The V and J genes are TRBV27 and TRBJ2-6; the D gene is possibly TRBD2 (6 bases). Looked up from germline, CDR1 is MNHEY and CDR2 is SMNVEV (reference sequence). The length of the CDR3 is 17 residues. V lost 6 bases to trimming and J lost 0 bases, with 15 bases between them. The CDR3 spells CASSKEGRSSGANVLTF. The CDR3 bases are TGTGCCAGCAGCAAGGAGGGACGGAGCTCTGGGGCCAACGTCCTGACTTTC.

The rearrangement links TRBV11-3 to TRBJ1-4; possible D gene TRBD1, 5 bases. Germline CDR1 SGHNT, CDR2 YENEEA. The CDR3 is made up of 16 amino acids. The V end was cut by 3 bases, the J end by 4 bases, with 15 bases between. CDR3 sequence (DNA): TGTGCCAGCAGCTTGGGACCGGGACTGCTTAATGAAAAACTGTTTTTT. Translation gives CASSLGPGLLNEKLFF.

The chain uses TRBV5-1 and TRBJ1-2; D is possibly TRBD1 (5 bases). The CDR3 covers 14 residues. CDR1 SGHRS and CDR2 YFSETQ come from the germline V gene. The germline V and J ends were trimmed by 2 bases and 6 bases, with 14 bases remaining between them. DNA of the CDR3: TGCGCCAGCAGCTTTAGCGGGGGGGAAGATGGCTACACCTTC. It is translated as CASSFSGGEDGYTF.

The chain links TRBV9 to TRBJ2-3; TRBD2 is a possible D gene (5 bases). Trimming pared 0 bases from V and 3 bases from J, leaving 11 bases between. The germline V gene has CDR1 SGDLS and CDR2 YYNGEE. This CDR3 contains 15 residues. CDR3 loop: CASSVVGDGTDTQYF. CDR3 DNA: TGTGCCAGCAGCGTAGTCGGGGATGGGACAGATACGCAGTATTTT.

This clone has just one count. The chain combines TRBV6-1 with TRBJ1-1; D perhaps matches TRBD1 (6 bases). The V end was cut by 10 bases, the J end by 1 base, with 19 bases between. The V gene's germline CDR1 is MNHNS and CDR2 SASEGT. The CDR3 consists of 15 residues. In nucleotides, the CDR3 is TGTGCCACCAAGGGCTTCGGGACACAGAACACTGAAGCTTTCTTT. Amino acids: CATKGFGTQNTEAFF.

The chain is built from TRBV30 and TRBJ2-3; 9 bases map to TRBD2. Per germline, CDR1 GTSNPN and CDR2 SVGIG (reference sequence). This CDR3 region has 16 residues. V lost 5 bases and J lost 5; bases outside the gene matches: 14. The CDR3, as DNA: TGTGCCTGGTCACCTGAACTAGCGGGTCCGCAAGATACGCAGTATTTT. The encoded protein is CAWSPELAGPQDTQYF.